One and the same sample provided the 5 T cell receptor beta chains below, sequenced in a study of cytomegalovirus exposure and HLA in healthy donors. Primers: 60 Vbeta forward and 13 Jbeta reverse. TCRdb's copy holds only in-frame clones and misses some; the assay was immunoSEQ multiplex PCR. This repertoire shows over 60,000 clones, roughly 75% found once; its top ten account for almost 7.5%. The sample was PBMCs. These receptor sequences come from a woman aged 25 to 39 in good health and CMV-seropositive.

The chain combines TRBV16 with TRBJ2-3; D remains ambiguous. Trimming pared 1 base from V and 4 bases from J, leaving 6 bases between. Germline V gene lookup returns CDR1 KGHSY and CDR2 FQNENV. This CDR3 comprises 13 residues. The CDR3 spells CASSQWSADTQYF. For the CDR3, the DNA is TGTGCCAGCAGCCAATGGAGCGCAGATACGCAGTATTTT.

J is TRBJ2-2 and V is TRBV25-1; TRBD1 matches at 7 bases. V was pared by 5 bases and J by 2 bases, with 8 bases of the junction left unmatched. CDR1 MGHDK and CDR2 SYGVNS come from the germline V gene. The CDR3 has 16 residues. CDR3 coding DNA: TGTGCCAGCAGTAAAGACAGGGCGCAAAACACCGGGGAGCTGTTTTTT. It yields the protein CASSKDRAQNTGELFF.

The chain joins TRBV6-1 to TRBJ1-2, with 7 bases aligning to TRBD1. This CDR3 spans 13 amino acids. CDR1 is MNHNS and CDR2 is SASEGT in the germline V gene. Trimming removed 8 bases from V and 2 bases from J; junction bases left unmatched: 5. The CDR3 reads CASGGTVNYGYTF. In nucleotides, the CDR3 is TGTGCCAGCGGTGGGACAGTAAACTATGGCTACACCTTC.

The chain combines TRBV19 with TRBJ1-5, with 8 bases matching TRBD1. CDR1 and CDR2 from the germline V gene are LNHDA and SQIVND (reference sequence). Trimming at V came to 6 bases and at J to 0 bases, leaving 4 bases not matched to a gene. CDR3 size: 15 residues. Here the CDR3 reads CASRTTGASNQPQHF. CDR3 DNA sequence: TGTGCCAGTAGGACGACAGGGGCTAGCAATCAGCCCCAGCATTTT.

The rearrangement uses TRBV10-3 and TRBJ1-5; 7 bases map to TRBD1. J lost 4 bases, V lost 3 bases, and 6 bases had no gene match. Germline values: CDR1 ENHRY, CDR2 SYGVKD. The CDR3 sequence is 15 residues long. The CDR3 bases are TGTGCCATCAGTGAAGGGGACAGAATTAATCAGCCCCAGCATTTT. Its protein product is CAISEGDRINQPQHF.